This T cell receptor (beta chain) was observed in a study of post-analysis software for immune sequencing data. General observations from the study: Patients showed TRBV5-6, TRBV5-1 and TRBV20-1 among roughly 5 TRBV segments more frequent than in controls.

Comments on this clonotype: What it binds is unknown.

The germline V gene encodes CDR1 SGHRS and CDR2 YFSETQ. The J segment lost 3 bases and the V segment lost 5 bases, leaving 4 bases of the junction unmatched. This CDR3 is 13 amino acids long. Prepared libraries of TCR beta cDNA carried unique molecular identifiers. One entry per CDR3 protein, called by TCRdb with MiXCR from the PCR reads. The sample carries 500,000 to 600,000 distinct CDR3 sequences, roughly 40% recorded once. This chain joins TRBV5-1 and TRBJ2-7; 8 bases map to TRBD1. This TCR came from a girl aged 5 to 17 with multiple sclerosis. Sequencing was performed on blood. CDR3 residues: CASSGQGHYEQYF. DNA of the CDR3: TGCGCCAGCAGTGGACAGGGTCACTACGAGCAGTACTTC.